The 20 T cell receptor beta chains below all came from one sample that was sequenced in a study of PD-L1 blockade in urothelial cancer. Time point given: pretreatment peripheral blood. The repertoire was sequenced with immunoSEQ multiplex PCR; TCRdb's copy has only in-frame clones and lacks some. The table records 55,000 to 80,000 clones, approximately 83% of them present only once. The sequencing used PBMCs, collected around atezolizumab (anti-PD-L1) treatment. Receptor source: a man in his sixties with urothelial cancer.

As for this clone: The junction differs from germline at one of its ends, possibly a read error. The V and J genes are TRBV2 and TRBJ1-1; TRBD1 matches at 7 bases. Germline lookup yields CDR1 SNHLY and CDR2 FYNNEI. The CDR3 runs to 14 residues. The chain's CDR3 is CASRPIQGNSEAFF. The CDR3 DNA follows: TGTGCCAGTCGACCCATACAGGGGAACTCTGAAGCTTTCTTT. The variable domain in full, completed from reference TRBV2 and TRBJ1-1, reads EPEVTQTPSHQVTQMGQEVILRCVPISNHLYFYWYRQILGQKVEFLVSFYNNEISEKSEIFDDQFSVERPDGSNFTLKIRSTKLEDSAMYFCASRPIQGNSEAFFGQGTRLTVV.

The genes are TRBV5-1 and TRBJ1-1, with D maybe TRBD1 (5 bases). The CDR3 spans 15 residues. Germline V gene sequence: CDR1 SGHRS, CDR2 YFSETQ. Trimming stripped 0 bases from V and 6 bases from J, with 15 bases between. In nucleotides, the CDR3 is TGCGCCAGCAGCTTGGAAAGGGGACTGGGGCCTGAAGCTTTCTTT. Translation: CASSLERGLGPEAFF.

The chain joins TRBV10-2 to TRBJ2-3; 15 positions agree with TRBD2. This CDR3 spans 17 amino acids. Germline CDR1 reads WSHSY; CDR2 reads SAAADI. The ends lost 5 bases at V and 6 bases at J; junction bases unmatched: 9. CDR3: CASSKGLAGGRGDTQYF. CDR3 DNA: TGCGCCAGCAGTAAGGGACTAGCGGGGGGCCGGGGGGATACGCAGTATTTT.

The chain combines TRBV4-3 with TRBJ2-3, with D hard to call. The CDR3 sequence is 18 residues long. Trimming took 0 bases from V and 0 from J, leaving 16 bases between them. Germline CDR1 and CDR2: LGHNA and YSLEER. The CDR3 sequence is CASSQEPQLSSSTDTQYF. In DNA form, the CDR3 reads TGCGCCAGCAGCCAAGAGCCACAGCTTAGTTCTAGCACAGATACGCAGTATTTT.

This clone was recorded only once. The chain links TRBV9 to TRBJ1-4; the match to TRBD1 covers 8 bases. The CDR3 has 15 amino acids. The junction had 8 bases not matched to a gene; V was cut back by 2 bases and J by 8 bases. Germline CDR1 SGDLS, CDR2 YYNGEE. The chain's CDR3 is CASSVGGTGIEKLFF. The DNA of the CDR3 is TGTGCCAGCAGCGTGGGTGGGACAGGAATAGAAAAACTGTTTTTT. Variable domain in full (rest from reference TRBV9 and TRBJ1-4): DSGVTQTPKHLITATGQRVTLRCSPRSGDLSVYWYQQSLDQGLQFLIQYYNGEERAKGNILERFSAQQFPDLHSELNLSSLELGDSALYFCASSVGGTGIEKLFFGSGTQLSVL.

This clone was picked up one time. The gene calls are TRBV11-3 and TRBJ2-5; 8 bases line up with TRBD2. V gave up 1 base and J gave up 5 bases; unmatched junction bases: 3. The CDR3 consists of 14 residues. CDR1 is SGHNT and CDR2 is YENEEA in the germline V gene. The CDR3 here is CASSLAGGLETQYF. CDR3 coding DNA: TGTGCCAGCAGCTTAGCGGGGGGGCTGGAGACCCAGTACTTC. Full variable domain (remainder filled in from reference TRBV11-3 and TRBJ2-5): EAGVVQSPRYKIIEKKQPVAFWCNPISGHNTLYWYLQNLGQGPELLIRYENEEAVDDSQLPKDRFSAERLKGVDSTLKIQPAELGDSAVYLCASSLAGGLETQYFGPGTRLLVL.

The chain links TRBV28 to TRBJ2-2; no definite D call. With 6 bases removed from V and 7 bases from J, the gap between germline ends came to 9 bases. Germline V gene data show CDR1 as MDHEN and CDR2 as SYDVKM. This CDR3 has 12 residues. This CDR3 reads CASRPTSGELFF. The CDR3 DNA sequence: TGTGCCAGCAGGCCTACGAGCGGGGAGCTGTTTTTT.

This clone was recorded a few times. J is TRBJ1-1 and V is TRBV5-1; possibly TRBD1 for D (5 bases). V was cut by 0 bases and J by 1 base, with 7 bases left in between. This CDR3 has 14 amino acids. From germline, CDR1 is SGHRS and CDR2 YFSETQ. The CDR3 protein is CASSLEGQNTEAFF. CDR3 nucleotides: TGCGCCAGCAGCTTGGAAGGACAGAACACTGAAGCTTTCTTT. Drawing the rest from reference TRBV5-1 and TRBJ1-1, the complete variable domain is KAGVTQTPRYLIKTRGQQVTLSCSPISGHRSVSWYQQTPGQGLQFLFEYFSETQRNKGNFPGRFSGRQFSNSRSEMNVSTLELGDSALYLCASSLEGQNTEAFFGQGTRLTVV.

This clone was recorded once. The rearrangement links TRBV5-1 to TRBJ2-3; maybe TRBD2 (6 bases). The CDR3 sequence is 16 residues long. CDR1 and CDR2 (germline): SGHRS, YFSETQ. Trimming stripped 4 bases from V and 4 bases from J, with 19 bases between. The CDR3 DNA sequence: TGCGCCAGCAGCCCGGGGCGGCTAGCGTCTTCAGATACGCAGTATTTT. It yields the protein CASSPGRLASSDTQYF. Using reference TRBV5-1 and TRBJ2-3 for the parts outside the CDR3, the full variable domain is KAGVTQTPRYLIKTRGQQVTLSCSPISGHRSVSWYQQTPGQGLQFLFEYFSETQRNKGNFPGRFSGRQFSNSRSEMNVSTLELGDSALYLCASSPGRLASSDTQYFGPGTRLTVL.

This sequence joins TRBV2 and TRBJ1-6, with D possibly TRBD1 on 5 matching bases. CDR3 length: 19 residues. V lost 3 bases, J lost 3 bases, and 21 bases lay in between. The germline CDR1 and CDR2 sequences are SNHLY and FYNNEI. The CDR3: CASSERQRALRLYNSPLHF. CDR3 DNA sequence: TGTGCCAGCAGTGAGAGACAGCGTGCTTTACGCCTCTATAATTCACCCCTCCACTTT. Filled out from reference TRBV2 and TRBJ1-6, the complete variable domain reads EPEVTQTPSHQVTQMGQEVILRCVPISNHLYFYWYRQILGQKVEFLVSFYNNEISEKSEIFDDQFSVERPDGSNFTLKIRSTKLEDSAMYFCASSERQRALRLYNSPLHFGNGTRLTVT.

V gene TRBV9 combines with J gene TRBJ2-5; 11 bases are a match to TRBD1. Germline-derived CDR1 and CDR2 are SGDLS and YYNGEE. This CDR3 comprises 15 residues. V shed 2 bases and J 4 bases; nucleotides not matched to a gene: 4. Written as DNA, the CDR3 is TGTGCCAGCAGCGTCGGGACAGGGGGAAGAGAGACCCAGTACTTC. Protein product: CASSVGTGGRETQYF.

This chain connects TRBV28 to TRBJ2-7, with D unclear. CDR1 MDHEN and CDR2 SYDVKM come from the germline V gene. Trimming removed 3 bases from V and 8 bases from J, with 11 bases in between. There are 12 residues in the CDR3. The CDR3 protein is CASSLVGRKQYF. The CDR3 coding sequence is TGTGCCAGCAGTTTGGTGGGCAGGAAGCAGTACTTC.

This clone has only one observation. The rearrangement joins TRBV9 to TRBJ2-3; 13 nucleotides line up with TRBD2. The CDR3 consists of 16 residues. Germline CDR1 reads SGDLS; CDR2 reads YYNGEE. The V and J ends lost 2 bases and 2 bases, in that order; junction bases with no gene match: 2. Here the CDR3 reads CASSVTSGGTTDTQYF. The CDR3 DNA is TGTGCCAGCAGCGTGACTAGCGGGGGGACCACAGATACGCAGTATTTT.

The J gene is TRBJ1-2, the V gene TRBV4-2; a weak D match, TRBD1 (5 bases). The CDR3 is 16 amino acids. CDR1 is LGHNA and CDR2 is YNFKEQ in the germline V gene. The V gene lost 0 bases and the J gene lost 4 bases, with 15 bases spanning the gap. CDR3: CASSQDRLRDPYGYTF. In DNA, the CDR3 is TGTGCCAGCAGCCAAGATCGTCTCAGGGATCCCTATGGCTACACCTTC.

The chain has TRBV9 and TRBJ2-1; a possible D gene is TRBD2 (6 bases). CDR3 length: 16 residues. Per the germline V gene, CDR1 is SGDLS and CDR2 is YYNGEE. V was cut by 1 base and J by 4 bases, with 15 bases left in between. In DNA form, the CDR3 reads TGTGCCAGCAGCGTATCGACCGGGGGAAGTTACAATGAGCAGTTCTTC. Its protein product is CASSVSTGGSYNEQFF.

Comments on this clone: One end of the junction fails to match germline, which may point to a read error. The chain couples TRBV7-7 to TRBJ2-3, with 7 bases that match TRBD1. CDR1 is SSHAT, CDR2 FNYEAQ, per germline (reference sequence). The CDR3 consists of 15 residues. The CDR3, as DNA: TGTGCTAGCAGCTTAGAAGCAACAGGGGCAGATACGCAGTATTTT. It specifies CASSLEATGADTQYF.

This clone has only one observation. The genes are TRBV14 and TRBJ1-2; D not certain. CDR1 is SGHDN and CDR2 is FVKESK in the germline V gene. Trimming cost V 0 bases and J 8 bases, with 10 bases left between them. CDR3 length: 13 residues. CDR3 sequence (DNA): TGTGCCAGCAGCCAAGATCTTCTATGGGGCTACACCTTC. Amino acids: CASSQDLLWGYTF.

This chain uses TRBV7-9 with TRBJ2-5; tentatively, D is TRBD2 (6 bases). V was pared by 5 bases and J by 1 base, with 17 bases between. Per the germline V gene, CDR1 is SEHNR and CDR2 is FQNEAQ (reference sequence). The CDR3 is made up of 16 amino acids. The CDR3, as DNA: TGTGCCAGCAGCCCTGCGCGGGGAGGTTCCCAAGAGACCCAGTACTTC. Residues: CASSPARGGSQETQYF. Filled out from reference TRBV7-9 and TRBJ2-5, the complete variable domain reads DTGVSQNPRHKITKRGQNVTFRCDPISEHNRLYWYRQTLGQGPEFLTYFQNEAQLEKSRLLSDRFSAERPKGSFSTLEIQRTEQGDSAMYLCASSPARGGSQETQYFGPGTRLLVL.

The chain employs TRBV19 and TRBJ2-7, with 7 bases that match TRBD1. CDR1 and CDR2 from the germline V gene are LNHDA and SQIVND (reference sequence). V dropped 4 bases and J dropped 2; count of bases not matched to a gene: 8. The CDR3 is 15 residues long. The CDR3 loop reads CASSKQGFETYEQYF. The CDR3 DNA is TGTGCCAGTAGTAAACAGGGGTTTGAGACCTACGAGCAGTACTTC.

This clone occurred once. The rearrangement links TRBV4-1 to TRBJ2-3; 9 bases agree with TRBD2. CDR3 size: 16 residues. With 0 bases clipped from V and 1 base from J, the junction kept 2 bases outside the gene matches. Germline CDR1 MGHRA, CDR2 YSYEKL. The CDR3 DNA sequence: TGCGCCAGCAGCCAAGACTTAGCGGGGGGCACAGATACGCAGTATTTT. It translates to CASSQDLAGGTDTQYF.